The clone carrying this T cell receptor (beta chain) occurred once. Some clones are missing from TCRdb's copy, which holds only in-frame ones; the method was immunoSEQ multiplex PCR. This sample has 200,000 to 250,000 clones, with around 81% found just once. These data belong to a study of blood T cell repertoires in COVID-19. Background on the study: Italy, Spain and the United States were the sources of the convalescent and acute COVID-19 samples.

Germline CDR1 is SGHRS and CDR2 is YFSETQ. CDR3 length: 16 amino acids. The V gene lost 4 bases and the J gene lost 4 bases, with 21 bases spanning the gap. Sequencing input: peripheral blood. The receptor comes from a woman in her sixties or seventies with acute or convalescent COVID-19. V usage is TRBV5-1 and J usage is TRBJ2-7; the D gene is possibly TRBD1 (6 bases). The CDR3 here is CASSLTGSSASYEQYF. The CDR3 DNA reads TGCGCCAGCAGCCTTACAGGGAGTTCTGCGTCGTACGAGCAGTACTTC.